The 31 T cell receptor beta chains presented below share a single source sample, sequenced in a study of T cells after yellow fever vaccination. A single record per CDR3 protein comes from TCRdb applying MiXCR to the 5' RACE reads. This sample has fewer than 400,000 distinct CDR3 sequences, with about 11% found just once. Sample: CD4+ T cells sorted from PBMCs, taken 45 days after the yellow fever booster vaccination. The receptors here all came from a man between 18 and 35 years old who received the YFV17D yellow fever vaccine.

This clonotype was counted a few times. The CDR3 bases are TGTGCCAGCAGTGACTCGGAGAAGCGGAATGGCTACACCTTC. Translating it yields CASSDSEKRNGYTF. The gene calls are TRBV6-4 and TRBJ1-2; D not certain. The germline CDR1 and CDR2 sequences are MRHNA and SNTAGT. The germline V and J ends were trimmed by 0 bases and 6 bases, with 11 bases remaining between them. The CDR3 extends over 14 amino acids.

This clonotype was counted only a few times. The J gene is TRBJ1-5, the V gene TRBV27, with D perhaps matching TRBD1 (6 bases). V was pared by 5 bases and J by 6 bases, with 14 bases between. The CDR3 extends over 14 amino acids. Germline V CDR1 and CDR2: MNHEY, SMNVEV (reference sequence). CDR3 sequence: CASSLQGRGQPQHF. The CDR3, as DNA: TGTGCCAGCAGTCTCCAGGGGCGAGGTCAGCCCCAGCATTTT.

This clonotype was observed a few times. The V gene is TRBV5-1, the J gene TRBJ2-1; the match to TRBD1 covers 8 bases. Germline CDR1 reads SGHRS; CDR2 reads YFSETQ. V was pared by 4 bases and J by 9 bases, with 3 bases of the junction left unmatched. The CDR3 extends over 12 amino acids. CDR3 region: CASSIQGGEQFF. DNA of the CDR3: TGCGCCAGCAGCATACAGGGGGGTGAGCAGTTCTTC.

This clonotype was detected only a few times. The chain combines TRBV9 with TRBJ2-3; 7 bases line up with TRBD1. The CDR3 covers 14 residues. Unmatched junction bases numbered 8, after V lost 4 bases and J lost 6 bases. CDR1 and CDR2 from the germline V gene are SGDLS and YYNGEE. The CDR3 bases are TGTGCCAGCAGCCCGACACCACAGGGGGATACGCAGTATTTT. This codes for CASSPTPQGDTQYF.

This clonotype was counted ten times or more. This chain connects TRBV7-3 to TRBJ1-1; 7 nucleotides line up with TRBD1. The CDR3 covers 12 residues. Trimming cost V 4 bases and J 12 bases; bases outside gene matches: 8. The V gene's germline CDR1 is SGHTA and CDR2 FQGTGA. In DNA, the CDR3 is TGTGCCAGCAGCTCCGGAGGACAGGAGACTTTCTTT. Its protein product is CASSSGGQETFF.

V is TRBV6-2 or TRBV6-3 and J is TRBJ2-1; D perhaps matches TRBD1 (6 bases). There are 16 residues in the CDR3. The germline gives CDR1 MNHEY, CDR2 SVGEGT. Trimming cost V 2 bases and J 8 bases, with 19 bases left between them. The CDR3 DNA is TGTGCCAGCAGTTACGCGATACAGGGTCTGATCCATGAGCAGTTCTTC. Protein: CASSYAIQGLIHEQFF.

This clonotype has just a few counts. The CDR3 spells CASSFDSSVEAFF. CDR3 in DNA: TGTGCCAGCAGCTTCGACAGCAGTGTTGAAGCTTTCTTT. The chain carries TRBV5-4 and TRBJ1-1; a possible D gene is TRBD1 (5 bases). Trimming shortened V by 2 bases and J by 7 bases, and 12 bases separated the two germline ends. From germline, CDR1 is SGHNT and CDR2 YYREEE (reference sequence). This CDR3 spans 13 amino acids.

A few counts support this clonotype. The CDR3 loop reads CASSPRIGDEQYV. Written as DNA, the CDR3 is TGTGCCAGCTCACCTAGGATTGGGGACGAGCAGTACGTC. The chain carries TRBV18 and TRBJ2-7; D is ambiguous. The V gene lost 3 bases and the J gene lost 5 bases, with 11 bases spanning the gap. The CDR3 loop spans 13 amino acids. The germline V gene has CDR1 KGHSH and CDR2 LQKENI.

This chain links TRBV23-1 with TRBJ2-3; TRBD1 matches at 8 bases. TRBV23-1 is an ORF, and what it does is uncertain. V shed 2 bases, J shed 3 bases, and the junction held 13 bases outside the gene matches. This CDR3 spans 18 amino acids. The CDR3 region is CASSQAVKWDRPTDTQYF. Here the CDR3 DNA reads TGCGCCAGCAGTCAAGCGGTAAAATGGGACAGGCCGACAGATACGCAGTATTTT.

Ten or more counts support this clonotype. This sequence joins TRBV19 and TRBJ1-5, with 8 positions matching TRBD1. This CDR3 contains 16 residues. From germline, CDR1 is LNHDA and CDR2 SQIVND (reference sequence). The ends lost 9 bases at V and 4 bases at J; junction bases unmatched: 14. The chain's CDR3 is CASGEEAGGLNQPQHF. CDR3 in DNA: TGTGCCAGCGGGGAGGAGGCAGGGGGCTTAAATCAGCCCCAGCATTTT.

The chain carries TRBV27 and TRBJ1-1, with D possibly being TRBD1 (6 bases). The V end lost 6 bases, the J end lost 1 base, and 9 bases lay between the germline ends. Germline loops: CDR1 MNHEY, CDR2 SMNVEV (reference sequence). The CDR3 has 13 amino acids. This CDR3 reads CASRNRENTEAFF. The DNA for the CDR3 is TGTGCCAGCAGAAACAGGGAGAACACTGAAGCTTTCTTT.

The chain carries TRBV5-6 and TRBJ1-2; D perhaps matches TRBD1 (6 bases). V lost 4 bases, J lost 8 bases, and 24 bases lay in between. From germline, CDR1 is SGHDT and CDR2 YYEEEE. CDR3 length: 16 residues. For the CDR3, the DNA is TGTGCCAGCAGCCCACTCCAACAGGGATCAGTAGGAGGCTACACCTTC. It encodes CASSPLQQGSVGGYTF.

The gene calls are TRBV5-8 and TRBJ2-5, with a tentative D call TRBD1 (7 bases). The CDR3 sequence is 15 residues long. The germline V and J ends were trimmed by 3 bases and 3 bases, with 15 bases remaining between them. The germline V gene has CDR1 SGHTS and CDR2 YDEGEE. CDR3 in DNA: TGTGCCAGCAGCTCGGGCGGGACAGAAAAAGAGACCCAGTACTTC. Protein product: CASSSGGTEKETQYF.

This clonotype was counted between two and nine times. The genes are TRBV5-1 and TRBJ2-3; D perhaps matches TRBD1 (5 bases). The V end was cut by 7 bases, the J end by 0 bases, with 9 bases between. The CDR3 has 13 residues. CDR1 and CDR2 from the germline V gene are SGHRS and YFSETQ. CDR3 sequence (DNA): TGCGCCAGCGCCCCAGGGAGCACAGATACGCAGTATTTT. Protein sequence: CASAPGSTDTQYF.

This clonotype was observed a few times. The germline gene is not matched at one end of the junction; a read error may be the cause. The chain employs TRBV20-1 and TRBJ2-2; a weak D match, TRBD2 (6 bases). Germline CDR1 DFQATT, CDR2 SNEGSKA (reference sequence). This CDR3 comprises 13 residues. In DNA, the CDR3 is TGCAGAGCTACGAGCGGGTCTCGCGGGGAGCTGTTTTTT. It codes for CRATSGSRGELFF.

V gene TRBV6-5 combines with J gene TRBJ1-1; no firm D call. Germline V CDR1 and CDR2: MNHEY, SVGAGI. The CDR3 consists of 14 residues. The ends were cut back, 6 bases at V and 8 bases at J, with 19 bases in the middle. The CDR3 coding sequence is TGTGCCAGCAGCCCCCGTACGGTATATGCCGAAGCTTTCTTT. Amino acids: CASSPRTVYAEAFF.

This clonotype was recorded a few times. The rearrangement links TRBV2 to TRBJ2-1; maybe TRBD2 (5 bases). This CDR3 is 14 amino acids long. Trimming pared 10 bases from V and 5 bases from J, leaving 18 bases between. Germline V lookup: CDR1 SNHLY, CDR2 FYNNEI. The CDR3 DNA reads as TGTGCCAATCGAGAGGCCCCCGGGAACAATGAGCAGTTCTTC. It yields the protein CANREAPGNNEQFF.

This rearrangement joins TRBV6-5 to TRBJ2-5, with 11 bases identical to TRBD1. This CDR3 contains 15 residues. In germline, CDR1 is MNHEY, CDR2 SVGAGI. V trimming: 5 bases; J trimming: 5 bases; junction bases outside the gene matches: 7. The CDR3 spells CASSPFGTGGETQYF. The CDR3 nucleotides read TGTGCCAGCAGTCCGTTCGGGACAGGGGGGGAGACCCAGTACTTC.

The J gene is TRBJ1-4, the V gene TRBV5-1; D is perhaps TRBD1 (6 bases). CDR3 size: 15 residues. V was shortened by 2 bases and J by 6 bases, with 14 bases between the two germline ends. The germline gives CDR1 SGHRS, CDR2 YFSETQ. The CDR3 reads CASSFGGGYDEKLFF. CDR3 sequence (DNA): TGCGCCAGCAGCTTCGGAGGGGGGTATGATGAAAAACTGTTTTTT.

This rearrangement joins TRBV2 to TRBJ1-5, with TRBD1 matching 8 bases. Germline-derived CDR1 and CDR2 are SNHLY and FYNNEI. This CDR3 spans 13 amino acids. Unmatched junction bases numbered 6, after V lost 10 bases and J lost 4 bases. Here the CDR3 reads CATGTGKNQPQHF. The CDR3 DNA follows: TGTGCCACAGGGACAGGAAAAAATCAGCCCCAGCATTTT.

The table lists this clonotype with many counts. V and J are TRBV3-1 and TRBJ1-5, with D perhaps TRBD1 (5 bases). Germline V gene data show CDR1 as LGHDT and CDR2 as YNNKEL (reference sequence). The V and J ends lost 5 bases and 7 bases respectively, with 18 bases between them. This CDR3 is 15 amino acids long. The CDR3 bases are TGTGCCAGCAGCACCCAAGCCGGGGGAGGGCAGCCCCAGCATTTT. Its translation is CASSTQAGGGQPQHF. Based on the CDR3 plus reference TRBV3-1 and TRBJ1-5, the full variable domain is DTAVSQTPKYLVTQMGNDKSIKCEQNLGHDTMYWYKQDSKKFLKIMFSYNNKELIINETVPNRFSPKSPDKAHLNLHINSLELGDSAVYFCASSTQAGGGQPQHFGDGTRLSIL.

This clonotype was found a few times. The chain has TRBV6-6 and TRBJ2-3; D unclear. Trimming shortened V by 2 bases and J by 2 bases, and 8 bases separated the two germline ends. This CDR3 is 14 amino acids long. Germline loops: CDR1 MNHNY, CDR2 SVGAGI (reference sequence). CDR3 protein: CASSYSSSTDTQYF. Written as DNA, the CDR3 is TGTGCCAGCAGTTACAGTAGTTCCACAGATACGCAGTATTTT.

The rearrangement joins TRBV21-1 to TRBJ2-7; the table gives TRBD1 as D, unverified against the DNA. TRBV21-1 constitutes a pseudogene. This CDR3 region has 12 residues. In DNA, the CDR3 is TGTGCCAGCAGAAATACAGGGGACGAGCAGTACGTC. It translates to CASRNTGDEQYV.

The chain is built from TRBV20-1 and TRBJ2-1, with D possibly matching TRBD1 (5 bases). This CDR3 contains 14 residues. V lost 6 bases and J 5 bases, leaving 17 bases between the germline ends. Germline V lookup: CDR1 DFQATT, CDR2 SNEGSKA (reference sequence). The CDR3 coding sequence is TGCAGTGCCGAACAGGCTAGAGCCGACAATGAGCAGTTCTTC. Translating gives CSAEQARADNEQFF.

This clonotype was detected many times. The rearrangement uses TRBV12-3 or TRBV12-4 and TRBJ2-7; D gene uncertain. V lost 5 bases and J 3 bases, leaving 5 bases between the germline ends. The length of the CDR3 is 11 residues. Here the CDR3 DNA reads TGTGCCAGCAGTAAAAGCTACGAGCAGTACTTC. Its protein is CASSKSYEQYF.

This clonotype was counted a few times. As DNA, the CDR3 is TGTGCCAGCAGCCGGGACATTATCTATGGCTACACCTTC. As protein: CASSRDIIYGYTF. The chain employs TRBV7-9 and TRBJ1-2; maybe TRBD1 (6 bases). Germline CDR1 is SEHNR and CDR2 is FQNEAQ (reference sequence). V dropped 5 bases and J dropped 4 bases, with 11 bases sitting between them. This CDR3 comprises 13 residues. Full variable domain (remainder filled in from reference TRBV7-9 and TRBJ1-2): DTGVSQNPRHKITKRGQNVTFRCDPISEHNRLYWYRQTLGQGPEFLTYFQNEAQLEKSRLLSDRFSAERPKGSFSTLEIQRTEQGDSAMYLCASSRDIIYGYTFGSGTRLTVV.

The gene calls are TRBV6-2 or TRBV6-3 and TRBJ2-4; 8 bases agree with TRBD1. The V gene end was trimmed by 2 bases and the J gene end by 6 bases; junction bases not matched to a gene: 6. The CDR3 has 15 amino acids. Germline CDR1 is MNHEY and CDR2 is SVGEGT. The DNA of the CDR3 is TGTGCCAGCAGTTACCAGGGGGCGAGTGTAAACATTCAGTACTTC. Amino acid sequence: CASSYQGASVNIQYF.

The chain carries TRBV6-5 and TRBJ1-1, with 9 positions matching TRBD1. Germline-derived CDR1 and CDR2 are MNHEY and SVGAGI. V lost 8 bases, J lost 5 bases, and 18 bases stayed unmatched. The CDR3 has 17 residues. The chain's CDR3 is CASGFNDRGTWGTEAFF. Here the CDR3 DNA reads TGTGCCAGCGGATTTAATGACAGGGGGACATGGGGGACTGAAGCTTTCTTT.

The chain links TRBV4-1 to TRBJ2-1; 8 positions match TRBD2. V was clipped by 1 base and J by 9 bases; unmatched bases: 14. CDR3 length equals 17 residues. From germline, CDR1 is MGHRA and CDR2 YSYEKL. The CDR3 protein is CASSQAFIGTRSGEQFF. The CDR3 DNA follows: TGCGCCAGCAGCCAAGCTTTTATAGGGACTAGGTCAGGTGAGCAGTTCTTC.

The table lists this clonotype with a few counts. The J gene is TRBJ1-1, the V gene TRBV3-1; D is unclear. The CDR3 totals 12 residues. The germline V gene has CDR1 LGHDT and CDR2 YNNKEL (reference sequence). Trimming shortened V by 4 bases and J by 6 bases, and 9 bases separated the two germline ends. The CDR3 DNA reads TGTGCCAGCAGCCCGGACCGTTCTGAAGCTTTCTTT. This codes for CASSPDRSEAFF.

V usage is TRBV7-9 and J usage is TRBJ2-3; possible D gene TRBD2, 6 bases. The CDR3 extends over 17 amino acids. Germline values: CDR1 SEHNR, CDR2 FQNEAQ (reference sequence). V was clipped by 3 bases and J by 3 bases, with 19 bases between them. The CDR3 bases are TGTGCCAGCAGCTTCGGGGCCGGGACTTTTCTTACAGATACGCAGTATTTT. Translated, it gives CASSFGAGTFLTDTQYF. Combining the CDR3 with reference TRBV7-9 and TRBJ2-3 gives the whole variable domain DTGVSQNPRHKITKRGQNVTFRCDPISEHNRLYWYRQTLGQGPEFLTYFQNEAQLEKSRLLSDRFSAERPKGSFSTLEIQRTEQGDSAMYLCASSFGAGTFLTDTQYFGPGTRLTVL.